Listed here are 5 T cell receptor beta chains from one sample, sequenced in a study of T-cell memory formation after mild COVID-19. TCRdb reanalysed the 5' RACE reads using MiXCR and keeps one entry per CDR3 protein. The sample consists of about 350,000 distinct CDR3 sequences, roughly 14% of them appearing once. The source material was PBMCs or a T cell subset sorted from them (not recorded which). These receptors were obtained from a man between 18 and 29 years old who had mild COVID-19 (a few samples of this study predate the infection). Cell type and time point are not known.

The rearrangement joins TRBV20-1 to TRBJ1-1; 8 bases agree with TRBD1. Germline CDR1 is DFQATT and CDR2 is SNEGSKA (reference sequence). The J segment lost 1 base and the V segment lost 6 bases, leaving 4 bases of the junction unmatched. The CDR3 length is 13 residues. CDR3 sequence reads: CSAKTGENTEAFF. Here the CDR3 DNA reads TGCAGTGCCAAGACAGGGGAGAACACTGAAGCTTTCTTT.

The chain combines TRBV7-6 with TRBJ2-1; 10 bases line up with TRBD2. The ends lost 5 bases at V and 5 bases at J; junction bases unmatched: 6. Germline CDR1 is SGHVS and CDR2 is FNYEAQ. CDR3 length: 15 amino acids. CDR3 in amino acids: CASSPSGGDNNEQFF. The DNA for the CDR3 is TGTGCCAGCAGCCCAAGCGGGGGGGATAACAATGAGCAGTTCTTC.

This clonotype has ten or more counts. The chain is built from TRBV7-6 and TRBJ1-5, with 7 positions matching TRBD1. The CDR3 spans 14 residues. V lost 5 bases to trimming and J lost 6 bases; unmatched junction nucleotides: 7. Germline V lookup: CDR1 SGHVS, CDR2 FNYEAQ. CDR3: CASSPRQGSQPQHF. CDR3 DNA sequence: TGTGCCAGCAGCCCTCGACAGGGAAGTCAGCCCCAGCATTTT.

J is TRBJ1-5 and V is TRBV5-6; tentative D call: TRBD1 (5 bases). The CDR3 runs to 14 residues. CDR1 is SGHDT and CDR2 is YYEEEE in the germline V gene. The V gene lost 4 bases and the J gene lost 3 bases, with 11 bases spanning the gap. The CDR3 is CASSVAGPNQPQHF. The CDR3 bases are TGTGCCAGCAGCGTCGCGGGGCCCAATCAGCCCCAGCATTTT.

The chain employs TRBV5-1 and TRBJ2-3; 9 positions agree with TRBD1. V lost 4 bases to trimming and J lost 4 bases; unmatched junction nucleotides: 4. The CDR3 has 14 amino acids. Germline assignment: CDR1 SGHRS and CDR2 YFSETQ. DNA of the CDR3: TGCGCCAGCAGCATAACAGGGGGCGCAGATACGCAGTATTTT. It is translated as CASSITGGADTQYF.